This T cell receptor (beta chain) was sequenced in a study of OX40 agonist ivuxolimab in advanced cancers. The method was immunoSEQ multiplex PCR; TCRdb's version includes in-frame clones alone and lacks a portion of them. The sample consists of more than 70,000 clones, 91% of them appearing once. Per germline, CDR1 SGDLS and CDR2 YYNGEE. The CDR3 spans 14 residues. A remark on this clone: The junction departs from germline at one end; a sequencing error may be responsible.

Sample: CD4+ or CD8+ T cells sorted from blood, taken in a trial of the OX40 agonist ivuxolimab. The V gene is TRBV9, the J gene TRBJ1-3; a possible D gene is TRBD1 (6 bases). The TCR comes from an adult with an advanced solid tumor such as melanoma, head and neck, liver or kidney cancer. The CDR3 bases are TGTGCCAGCAGCTCCGGGACAACTGGAAACACCGTATATTTT. Amino acids: CASSSGTTGNTVYF. Based on the CDR3 plus reference TRBV9 and TRBJ1-3, the full variable domain is DSGVTQTPKHLITATGQRVTLRCSPRSGDLSVYWYQQSLDQGLQFLIQYYNGEERAKGNILERFSAQQFPDLHSELNLSSLELGDSALYFCASSSGTTGNTVYFGEGSWLTVV.